One T cell receptor beta chain is described in this entry. What it binds is not known. Germline V gene lookup returns CDR1 MDHEN and CDR2 SYDVKM. This CDR3 is 13 amino acids long. The V end lost 5 bases, the J end lost 6 bases, and 12 bases lay between the germline ends. Specified treatment: 15 to 20 received Ad26.COV2.S at low or high dose, single or two shots; several received placebo; per-sample allocation not given. After the first vaccine or placebo injection, samples were drawn on day 63. The data were taken from a study of Ad26.COV2.S vaccination and SARS-CoV-2 variants. Clones were read by immunoSEQ multiplex PCR, and TCRdb kept only the in-frame ones, dropping some. Of 240,000 or so clones listed, approximately 90% are singletons. Regarding the study as a whole: Relative to placebo recipients, vaccine recipients exhibited elevated spike-specific TCR breadth.

This receptor was taken from a person between 18 and 65 years old who received the Ad26.COV2.S COVID-19 vaccine or a placebo. The rearrangement joins TRBV28 to TRBJ2-3; no clear D gene. This specimen consisted of peripheral blood, obtained in a trial of Ad26.COV2.S vaccine versus placebo. The CDR3 here is CASSTTNPDTQYF. Here the CDR3 DNA reads TGTGCCAGCAGTACTACTAACCCCGATACGCAGTATTTT.